This TCR beta chain appears in the sequencing data of a study of cytomegalovirus exposure and HLA in healthy donors. The V gene lost 2 bases and the J gene lost 2 bases, with 13 bases spanning the gap. This CDR3 contains 15 residues. Germline V lookup: CDR1 MGHRA, CDR2 YSYEKL. Findings and caveats of the study: Later on, analysis showed that most CMV-associated TCR beta chains appeared to be HLA-restricted. Further analysis, carried out later, found HLA-associated TCR beta chains more clonally expanded than equally common other chains.

Vbeta (60) and Jbeta (13) primers were used in the PCR. Only in-frame clones appear in the TCRdb table, and some are missing; sequencing was by immunoSEQ multiplex PCR. The table records approximately 140,000 clones, 75% to 80% of them present only once. A remark on this clone: What it recognizes is unknown.

This chain connects TRBV4-1 to TRBJ2-7; D is possibly TRBD1 (5 bases). The receptor's source is a man younger than 35 in good health and CMV-seronegative. The sequenced sample consisted of PBMCs. This chain's CDR3 is CASSQLTGPPYEQYF. CDR3 nucleotide sequence: TGCGCCAGCAGCCAACTTACAGGACCCCCCTACGAGCAGTACTTC.